The 31 T cell receptor beta chains below were found in one sample sequenced in a study of neurological immune-mediated disorders. This sample's time point: longitudinal time-point 1 (baseline). TCRdb reprocessed the 5' RACE reads via MiXCR and lists one record per CDR3 protein. The data contain 55,000 to 80,000 distinct CDR3 sequences, roughly an eighth of them singletons. What was sequenced was PBMCs. These receptors were obtained from a female donor with HTLV-1-associated myelopathy (HAM/TSP).

Many counts were recorded for this clonotype. The V call is TRBV7-2, the J call TRBJ2-1, with 8 nucleotides matching TRBD2. This CDR3 is 12 amino acids long. Germline V CDR1 and CDR2: SGHTA, FQGNSA. The V and J ends lost 4 bases and 12 bases, in that order; junction bases with no gene match: 5. The CDR3 DNA sequence: TGTGCCAGCAGCTGGGGGACTAGTGGGCAGTTCTTC. The encoded protein is CASSWGTSGQFF.

This clonotype was recorded many times. This sequence joins TRBV11-2 and TRBJ2-3, with TRBD1 matching 11 bases. There are 12 residues in the CDR3. Trimming cost V 4 bases and J 11 bases; bases outside gene matches: 2. Germline CDR1 SGHAT, CDR2 FQNNGV. CDR3 region: CASSSGTGGQYF. The CDR3 DNA reads TGTGCCAGCAGCTCCGGGACAGGGGGGCAGTATTTT.

A few counts support this clonotype. The chain recombines TRBV20-1 with TRBJ2-3, with TRBD2 matching 14 bases. J gave up 1 base and V 1 base, and 10 bases lay outside the gene matches. The CDR3 consists of 19 residues. The germline CDR1 and CDR2 sequences are DFQATT and SNEGSKA (reference sequence). DNA for the CDR3: TGCAGTGCTAGAGTGCCTAGGACTAGCGGGGGGAGTGGCACAGATACGCAGTATTTT. It codes for CSARVPRTSGGSGTDTQYF.

There are a few counts of this clonotype. This sequence joins TRBV20-1 and TRBJ2-1; 7 bases line up with TRBD1. CDR1 is DFQATT, CDR2 SNEGSKA, per germline (reference sequence). The CDR3 is made up of 14 amino acids. V shed 5 bases and J 2 bases; nucleotides not matched to a gene: 6. The CDR3 loop is CSALDRDPYNEQFF. The DNA for the CDR3 is TGCAGTGCTCTAGACAGGGATCCCTACAATGAGCAGTTCTTC.

This clonotype was detected ten times or more. The chain carries TRBV24-1 and TRBJ2-3, with 8 bases matching TRBD2. Per germline, CDR1 KGHDR and CDR2 SFDVKD. The trim removed 12 bases at V and 0 bases at J, leaving 13 bases unmatched. CDR3 size: 16 residues. The CDR3 coding sequence is TGTGCCTCTCGGCGAGGGTCGGGGGGGAGCACAGATACGCAGTATTTT. This gives the protein CASRRGSGGSTDTQYF.

In its sample, this clonotype was seen many times. The J gene is TRBJ2-2, the V gene TRBV3-1, with TRBD2 as a possible D gene (5 bases). Deletions cut 5 bases from V and 8 bases from J, with 12 bases between. CDR3 length: 13 amino acids. Germline V gene lookup returns CDR1 LGHDT and CDR2 YNNKEL (reference sequence). For the CDR3, the DNA is TGTGCCAGCAGCGCGCACTGGGAGGGGGAGCTGTTTTTT. Translation: CASSAHWEGELFF. Supplemented by reference TRBV3-1 and TRBJ2-2, the full variable domain reads DTAVSQTPKYLVTQMGNDKSIKCEQNLGHDTMYWYKQDSKKFLKIMFSYNNKELIINETVPNRFSPKSPDKAHLNLHINSLELGDSAVYFCASSAHWEGELFFGEGSRLTVL.

At least ten counts were recorded for this clonotype. The chain links TRBV4-1 to TRBJ1-2; no definite D call. There are 16 residues in the CDR3. CDR1 MGHRA and CDR2 YSYEKL come from the germline V gene. Trimming pared 0 bases from V and 3 bases from J, leaving 14 bases between. The chain's CDR3 is CASSQDIAKGDYGYTF. The CDR3 region has the DNA TGCGCCAGCAGCCAAGATATAGCGAAGGGTGACTATGGCTACACCTTC.

This clonotype has a count of ten or more. The chain employs TRBV5-6 and TRBJ1-2, with 8 positions matching TRBD1. The CDR3 extends over 15 amino acids. CDR1 SGHDT and CDR2 YYEEEE come from the germline V gene. Unmatched junction bases numbered 5, after V lost 4 bases and J lost 0 bases. The CDR3: CASSVGTGANYGYTF. In DNA, the CDR3 is TGTGCCAGCAGCGTCGGGACAGGAGCTAACTATGGCTACACCTTC.

The sample holds many counts of this clonotype. V and J are TRBV15 and TRBJ1-1; D not resolved. This CDR3 has 15 residues. Germline CDR1 and CDR2: LNHNV and YYDKDF (reference sequence). Trimming removed 5 bases from V and 0 bases from J, with 13 bases in between. CDR3 sequence (DNA): TGTGCCACCAGCGAGCCACTTGAGGTGAACACTGAAGCTTTCTTT. Translation: CATSEPLEVNTEAFF.

This clonotype was seen many times. The chain recombines TRBV20-1 with TRBJ2-1; 8 bases are a match to TRBD2. Germline V lookup: CDR1 DFQATT, CDR2 SNEGSKA (reference sequence). V lost 6 bases to trimming and J lost 2 bases; unmatched junction nucleotides: 9. The CDR3 spans 15 residues. The CDR3 protein is CSAGGRGVPYNEQFF. The CDR3 coding sequence is TGCAGTGCGGGGGGGCGGGGGGTTCCCTACAATGAGCAGTTCTTC.

This clonotype was found many times. J is TRBJ2-3 and V is TRBV9, with 12 positions matching TRBD1. J gave up 5 bases and V 2 bases, and 6 bases lay outside the gene matches. This CDR3 is built from 16 residues. CDR1 and CDR2 (germline): SGDLS, YYNGEE. DNA for the CDR3: TGTGCCAGCAGCGTCCGGGACAGGGGGCACCTAGATACGCAGTATTTT. Amino acids: CASSVRDRGHLDTQYF.

This clonotype has ten or more counts. The chain couples TRBV29-1 to TRBJ2-3, with D possibly TRBD1 on 7 matching bases. The CDR3 sequence is 16 residues long. V lost 8 bases, J lost 0 bases, and 21 bases lay in between. Germline CDR1 reads SQVTM; CDR2 reads ANQGSEA. For the CDR3, the DNA is TGCAGCATTAGGGGGCAGGGGGGTCTTAGCACAGATACGCAGTATTTT. Its protein product is CSIRGQGGLSTDTQYF.

This clonotype was found many times. The V call is TRBV20-1, the J call TRBJ2-1; no clear D. Germline assignment: CDR1 DFQATT and CDR2 SNEGSKA (reference sequence). This CDR3 comprises 14 residues. The germline V and J ends were trimmed by 1 base and 4 bases, with 11 bases remaining between them. DNA for the CDR3: TGCAGTGCTAGAGTCCGGTTGCAGTACAATGAGCAGTTCTTC. This gives the protein CSARVRLQYNEQFF.

As regards this clonotype: This could be a read error, since a much larger clone is one nucleotide away. The genes are TRBV7-9 and TRBJ2-7; a weak D match, TRBD1 (5 bases). CDR1 is SEHNR, CDR2 FQNEAQ, per germline (reference sequence). The CDR3 loop spans 13 amino acids. Trimming left V 7 bases short and J 7 bases short, with 17 bases between. CDR3 protein: CASTRNRTFEQYF. The CDR3 DNA reads as TGTGCCAGCACCCGGAACAGGACCTTTGAGCAGTACTTC.

This clonotype was counted many times. The chain employs TRBV20-1 and TRBJ2-7; 7 bases are a match to TRBD2. CDR1 is DFQATT, CDR2 SNEGSKA, per germline (reference sequence). V was pared by 1 base and J by 0 bases, with 6 bases of the junction left unmatched. The CDR3 runs to 15 residues. This chain's CDR3 is CSARGRAGTSYEQYF. CDR3 sequence (DNA): TGCAGTGCTAGAGGTCGAGCGGGGACCTCCTACGAGCAGTACTTC.

The CDR3 loop is CASSQQREQYV. As DNA, the CDR3 is TGCGCCAGCAGCCAGCAAAGGGAGCAGTACGTC. This chain links TRBV5-1 with TRBJ2-7, with D uncertain. The CDR3 length is 11 residues. The germline V gene encodes CDR1 SGHRS and CDR2 YFSETQ. Trimming stripped 4 bases from V and 7 bases from J, with 9 bases between.

Remarks on this clonotype: A much bigger clone sits one base away, suggesting this may be a read error. The chain links TRBV7-2 to TRBJ2-7; 15 nucleotides agree with TRBD2. Germline values: CDR1 SGHTA, CDR2 FQGNSA. V lost 3 bases, J lost 5 bases, and 14 bases stayed unmatched. This CDR3 spans 19 amino acids. CDR3 in DNA: TGTGCCAGCAGCTTCCTACCGGGACTAGCGGGGGGAGGTTCCGACGAGCAGTACTTC. It is translated as CASSFLPGLAGGGSDEQYF.

This clonotype was found many times. V usage is TRBV6-6 and J usage is TRBJ2-7, with 8 positions matching TRBD1. This CDR3 contains 15 residues. CDR1 is MNHNY, CDR2 SVGAGI, per germline (reference sequence). V dropped 0 bases and J dropped 4; count of bases not matched to a gene: 5. The CDR3 loop is CASSYSGGTGYEQYF. Written as DNA, the CDR3 is TGTGCCAGCAGTTACTCAGGCGGGACAGGATACGAGCAGTACTTC.

This clonotype was detected many times. The chain uses TRBV12-3 or TRBV12-4 and TRBJ1-2; D unclear. Trimming stripped 3 bases from V and 8 bases from J, with 4 bases between. CDR3 length: 10 residues. CDR3 DNA: TGTGCCAGCAGTTTTTGGGGCTACACCTTC. This codes for CASSFWGYTF.

This clonotype was picked up many times. CDR3 region: CASSLIGDRRETQYF. The CDR3 nucleotides are TGCGCCAGCAGCTTGATAGGAGATAGAAGAGAGACCCAGTACTTC. The rearrangement links TRBV5-1 to TRBJ2-5; D is undetermined. V lost 1 base to trimming and J lost 4 bases, with 14 bases between them. Germline loops: CDR1 SGHRS, CDR2 YFSETQ. This CDR3 has 15 residues.

This clonotype occurred many times. The V call is TRBV5-1, the J call TRBJ2-2, with D hard to call. The germline gives CDR1 SGHRS, CDR2 YFSETQ. The CDR3 loop spans 15 amino acids. V was trimmed by 0 bases and J by 0 bases, leaving 6 bases between them. The CDR3 protein is CASSLEPANTGELFF. The DNA for the CDR3 is TGCGCCAGCAGCTTGGAACCTGCGAACACCGGGGAGCTGTTTTTT.

This clonotype was seen repeatedly, ten times or more. The CDR3 DNA reads TGCAGCGTTTATGTCCCAGGCGTCTCTGGGGCCAACGTCCTGACTTTC. It translates to CSVYVPGVSGANVLTF. V usage is TRBV29-1 and J usage is TRBJ2-6; D gene uncertain. This CDR3 region has 16 residues. The V gene lost 5 bases and the J gene lost 0 bases, with 14 bases spanning the gap. The germline V gene encodes CDR1 SQVTM and CDR2 ANQGSEA.

In its sample, this clonotype was seen many times. V and J are TRBV5-4 and TRBJ2-2; 10 bases align to TRBD2. With 9 bases clipped from V and 3 bases from J, the junction kept 14 bases outside the gene matches. Germline loops: CDR1 SGHNT, CDR2 YYREEE (reference sequence). CDR3 length equals 17 residues. The CDR3 reads CATIKGSGGVHTGELFF. The CDR3 DNA reads TGTGCCACCATAAAGGGGAGCGGGGGGGTTCACACCGGGGAGCTGTTTTTT.

This clonotype was recorded at least ten times. The CDR3 DNA is TGTGCCAGCAGTTTAAGGTTAGCCCACAATGAGCAGTTCTTC. It is translated as CASSLRLAHNEQFF. The rearrangement links TRBV28 to TRBJ2-1; D gene uncertain. Germline V CDR1 and CDR2: MDHEN, SYDVKM. This CDR3 region has 14 residues. V was clipped by 2 bases and J by 5 bases, with 10 bases between them.

This clonotype appeared many times. The gene calls are TRBV20-1 and TRBJ2-3; the D gene could be TRBD1 or TRBD2 (7 bases each). This CDR3 is built from 14 residues. V lost 6 bases and J 8 bases, leaving 21 bases between the germline ends. In germline, CDR1 is DFQATT, CDR2 SNEGSKA (reference sequence). The CDR3 DNA sequence: TGCAGTGCCAGGGGGGGTGGGGCGACGGGTACGCAGTATTTT. Translated: CSARGGGATGTQYF.

This clonotype was counted ten times or more. V usage is TRBV5-1 and J usage is TRBJ2-3, with TRBD2 identical over 10 bases. Trimming took 0 bases from V and 2 from J; bases not matched to a gene: 6. Per germline, CDR1 SGHRS and CDR2 YFSETQ. This CDR3 has 17 amino acids. CDR3 in amino acids: CASSLGPSGGNTDTQYF. CDR3 nucleotides: TGCGCCAGCAGCTTGGGGCCTAGCGGGGGAAACACAGATACGCAGTATTTT.

This clonotype was counted at least ten times. This chain uses TRBV5-1 with TRBJ2-4; TRBD2 might be the D (6 bases). The CDR3 is made up of 13 amino acids. Trimming stripped 0 bases from V and 9 bases from J, with 10 bases between. Germline CDR1 and CDR2: SGHRS and YFSETQ. The DNA of the CDR3 is TGCGCCAGCAGCTTGGCCCAGGGAGGCATTCAGTACTTC. Protein product: CASSLAQGGIQYF.

This clonotype was detected ten times or more. The V and J genes are TRBV5-1 and TRBJ2-3, with 9 bases aligning to TRBD2. V trimming: 4 bases; J trimming: 5 bases; junction bases outside the gene matches: 5. The CDR3 covers 14 residues. The germline gives CDR1 SGHRS, CDR2 YFSETQ. DNA for the CDR3: TGCGCCAGCAGCGTTAGCGGGGGCGGAGATACGCAGTATTTT. Translated, it gives CASSVSGGGDTQYF.

This clonotype was picked up many times. This chain connects TRBV20-1 to TRBJ2-5, with TRBD1 matching over 9 bases. From germline, CDR1 is DFQATT and CDR2 SNEGSKA (reference sequence). Trimming removed 3 bases from V and 4 bases from J; junction bases left unmatched: 6. This CDR3 is built from 14 residues. The CDR3 bases are TGCAGTGCTAGCGGGACAGGGAATCGAGAGACCCAGTACTTC. Translated: CSASGTGNRETQYF.

This clonotype was seen at least ten times. This rearrangement joins TRBV5-1 to TRBJ2-5; D gene ambiguous. V was trimmed by 4 bases and J by 1 base, leaving 11 bases between them. The CDR3 contains 14 residues. Germline V gene sequence: CDR1 SGHRS, CDR2 YFSETQ. This CDR3 is CASSPRPTQETQYF. CDR3 sequence (DNA): TGCGCCAGCAGCCCAAGACCCACCCAAGAGACCCAGTACTTC.

This clonotype was detected many times. The chain joins TRBV28 to TRBJ2-7; D is perhaps TRBD2 (6 bases). Germline assignment: CDR1 MDHEN and CDR2 SYDVKM. The V end lost 2 bases, the J end lost 1 base, and 12 bases lay between the germline ends. The CDR3 consists of 15 residues. The CDR3 spells CASSLAGINSYEQYF. CDR3 sequence (DNA): TGTGCCAGCAGTTTAGCGGGGATCAATTCCTACGAGCAGTACTTC.